These T cell receptor beta chains were read from a single sample in a study of OX40 agonist ivuxolimab in advanced cancers. Assay: immunoSEQ multiplex PCR; the TCRdb copy retains only in-frame clones and omits some. The profile shows approximately 35,000 clones, 60% to 85% of them singletons. This specimen was CD4+ or CD8+ T cells sorted from blood, taken in a trial of the OX40 agonist ivuxolimab. The receptors come from an adult with an advanced solid tumor such as melanoma, head and neck, liver or kidney cancer. The CDR3 runs from the conserved cysteine through the conserved F or W. The order of the fields is V gene, D gene, clone size, CDR3 length, J gene, CDR3 DNA, CDR3 protein. A D gene is named only where the DNA matches it firmly. Expanded clones get a size class; other rows say once, few or many, or leave the size out.

v_gene: TRBV7-2
d_gene: .
abundance: .
len: 11
j_gene: TRBJ2-7
CDR3nt: TGTGCCAGCAGCTCATTGGGGGAGCAGTACTTC
CDR3aa: CASSSLGEQYF

v_gene: TRBV18
d_gene: .
abundance: .
len: 15
j_gene: TRBJ1-4
CDR3nt: TGTGCCAGCTCACTGGGGACCACAACTAATGAAAAACTGTTTTTT
CDR3aa: CASSLGTTTNEKLFF

v_gene: TRBV11-3
d_gene: .
abundance: .
len: 13
j_gene: TRBJ2-3
CDR3nt: TGTGCCAGCAGCCCGGGGGTAACAGATACGCAGTATTTT
CDR3aa: CASSPGVTDTQYF

v_gene: TRBV6-6
d_gene: .
abundance: .
len: 16
j_gene: TRBJ2-6
CDR3nt: TGTGCCAGCAGTTACGTATGGTTCTCTGGGGCCAACGTCCTGACTTTC
CDR3aa: CASSYVWFSGANVLTF

v_gene: TRBV6-1
d_gene: .
abundance: once
len: 13
j_gene: TRBJ2-1
CDR3nt: TGTGCCAGCAGTGAAGACAGAGGCAATGAGCAGTTCTTC
CDR3aa: CASSEDRGNEQFF

v_gene: TRBV6-5
d_gene: .
abundance: .
len: 12
j_gene: TRBJ1-1
CDR3nt: TGTGCCAGCAGATCAACAGGGATTGAAGCTTTCTTT
CDR3aa: CASRSTGIEAFF

v_gene: TRBV25-1
d_gene: .
abundance: .
len: 13
j_gene: TRBJ1-6
CDR3nt: TGTGCCAGCGGGAACTCCTATAATTCACCCCTCCACTTT
CDR3aa: CASGNSYNSPLHF

v_gene: TRBV11-2
d_gene: TRBD2
abundance: .
len: 19
j_gene: TRBJ2-1
CDR3nt: TGTGCCAGCAGCGGGCGGACTAGCGGGGGGCGAAGCTCCTACAATGAGCAGTTCTTC
CDR3aa: CASSGRTSGGRSSYNEQFF

v_gene: TRBV20-1
d_gene: .
abundance: medium-sized
len: 11
j_gene: TRBJ1-3
CDR3nt: TGCAGTGCGTCACAGGGAAACACCATATATTTT
CDR3aa: CSASQGNTIYF

v_gene: TRBV18
d_gene: .
abundance: once
len: 14
j_gene: TRBJ2-6
CDR3nt: TGTGCCAGCTTCAAATCCACTGGGGCCAACGTCCTGACTTTC
CDR3aa: CASFKSTGANVLTF

v_gene: TRBV5-6
d_gene: .
abundance: few
len: 15
j_gene: TRBJ1-2
CDR3nt: TGTGCCAGCAGCTTGATGGCGGATAAATTTGATGGCTACACCTTC
CDR3aa: CASSLMADKFDGYTF

v_gene: TRBV19
d_gene: .
abundance: .
len: 15
j_gene: TRBJ2-5
CDR3nt: TGTGCCAGTAGTATAGACGGCGGGGCTGAGGGGACCCAGTACTTC
CDR3aa: CASSIDGGAEGTQYF

v_gene: TRBV7-2
d_gene: .
abundance: medium-sized
len: 14
j_gene: TRBJ1-1
CDR3nt: TGTGCCAGCAGCTCAAGACATGGGGACACTGAAGCTTTCTTT
CDR3aa: CASSSRHGDTEAFF

v_gene: TRBV30
d_gene: TRBD1
abundance: .
len: 15
j_gene: TRBJ1-3
CDR3nt: TGTGCCTGGAGTGTAGGGACAGCCTCTGGAAACACCATATATTTT
CDR3aa: CAWSVGTASGNTIYF

v_gene: TRBV18
d_gene: .
abundance: few
len: 14
j_gene: TRBJ1-5
CDR3nt: TGTGCCAGCTCACCAGGGGGAGGCAATCAGCCCCAGCATTTT
CDR3aa: CASSPGGGNQPQHF

v_gene: TRBV4-1
d_gene: .
abundance: .
len: 17
j_gene: TRBJ1-1
CDR3nt: TGCGCCAGCAGCCAAGAACCCTGGGCAGGGAGGGACACTGAAGCTTTCTTT
CDR3aa: CASSQEPWAGRDTEAFF

v_gene: TRBV6-1
d_gene: TRBD1
abundance: .
len: 14
j_gene: TRBJ1-1
CDR3nt: TGTGCCAGCAGTGCGACAGGGCAGAACACTGAAGCTTTCTTT
CDR3aa: CASSATGQNTEAFF

v_gene: TRBV28
d_gene: TRBD1
abundance: once
len: 16
j_gene: TRBJ1-3
CDR3nt: TGTGCCAGCACCCAATCAGGCAGGGGGCGAGGAAACACCATATATTTT
CDR3aa: CASTQSGRGRGNTIYF

v_gene: TRBV12-5
d_gene: .
abundance: .
len: 15
j_gene: TRBJ2-5
CDR3nt: TGTGCTAGTGGTTTGCTTCCGCCCATCGCGGGGACCCAGTACTTC
CDR3aa: CASGLLPPIAGTQYF

v_gene: TRBV27
d_gene: .
abundance: few
len: 9
j_gene: TRBJ1-1
CDR3nt: TGTGCCAGCGCCCTTGAAGCTTTCTTT
CDR3aa: CASALEAFF

v_gene: TRBV28
d_gene: .
abundance: .
len: 14
j_gene: TRBJ2-7
CDR3nt: TGTGCCAGCACTGGTCAAGCGGGTGGAAGGGAGCAGTACTTC
CDR3aa: CASTGQAGGREQYF

v_gene: TRBV5-1
d_gene: TRBD1
abundance: .
len: 14
j_gene: TRBJ2-2
CDR3nt: TGCGCCAGCAGCTTTACAGGGGGTACCGGGGAGCTGTTTTTT
CDR3aa: CASSFTGGTGELFF

v_gene: TRBV5-1
d_gene: .
abundance: .
len: 13
j_gene: TRBJ1-2
CDR3nt: TGCGCCAGCAGCGGGACGGTTAACTATGGCTACACCTTC
CDR3aa: CASSGTVNYGYTF

v_gene: TRBV11-2
d_gene: .
abundance: .
len: 14
j_gene: TRBJ2-7
CDR3nt: TGTGCCAGCAGCTTAGAGGTGGGTGTCTACGAGCAGTACTTC
CDR3aa: CASSLEVGVYEQYF

v_gene: TRBV28
d_gene: .
abundance: .
len: 12
j_gene: TRBJ2-7
CDR3nt: TGTGCCAGCAGTTTGTACTCCTACGAGCAGTACTTC
CDR3aa: CASSLYSYEQYF

v_gene: TRBV29-1
d_gene: TRBD1
abundance: .
len: 12
j_gene: TRBJ1-2
CDR3nt: TGCAGCGTGGGAACAGGGGCTGATGGCTACACCTTC
CDR3aa: CSVGTGADGYTF

v_gene: TRBV5-6
d_gene: .
abundance: few
len: 14
j_gene: TRBJ2-5
CDR3nt: TGTGCCAGCAGCTTGAGGGGGGCCCGGGAGACCCAGTACTTC
CDR3aa: CASSLRGARETQYF

v_gene: TRBV7-9
d_gene: .
abundance: once
len: 14
j_gene: TRBJ2-1
CDR3nt: TGTGCCAGCAGGGGGGGAACGCCAAACAATGAGCAGTTCTTC
CDR3aa: CASRGGTPNNEQFF

v_gene: TRBV6-1
d_gene: TRBD1
abundance: .
len: 15
j_gene: TRBJ1-4
CDR3nt: TGTGCCAGCAGAGCACAGGGGGCGACTAATGAAAAACTGTTTTTT
CDR3aa: CASRAQGATNEKLFF

v_gene: TRBV2
d_gene: .
abundance: .
len: 11
j_gene: TRBJ2-5
CDR3nt: TGTGCCAGCAGTCTAGAGGAGACCCAGTACTTC
CDR3aa: CASSLEETQYF

v_gene: TRBV5-5
d_gene: .
abundance: .
len: 16
j_gene: TRBJ1-2
CDR3nt: TGTGCCAGCAGCTTGGCCGGGCTAGGACAAAACTATGGCTACACCTTC
CDR3aa: CASSLAGLGQNYGYTF

v_gene: TRBV10-2
d_gene: .
abundance: .
len: 13
j_gene: TRBJ1-5
CDR3nt: TGCGCCAGCCGCGCGAATAGCAATCAGCCCCAGCATTTT
CDR3aa: CASRANSNQPQHF

v_gene: TRBV30
d_gene: TRBD1
abundance: .
len: 17
j_gene: TRBJ1-6
CDR3nt: TGTGCCTGGAGTGCCACAGACAGGGGGCGCAGGAATTCACCCCTCCACTTT
CDR3aa: CAWSATDRGRRNSPLHF

v_gene: TRBV19
d_gene: .
abundance: .
len: 14
j_gene: TRBJ2-4
CDR3nt: TGTGCCAGTAGTCAGTCGGTAGCCAAAAACATTCAGTACTTC
CDR3aa: CASSQSVAKNIQYF